These 18 T cell receptor beta chains share one sample of origin, sequenced in a study of Ad26.COV2.S vaccination and SARS-CoV-2 variants. Regarding treatment: around 19 received Ad26.COV2.S at low or high dose, single or two shots; several received placebo; per-sample allocation not given. Day 63 after the first vaccine or placebo injection was the time point for sampling. Assay: immunoSEQ multiplex PCR; the TCRdb copy retains only in-frame clones and omits some. The sample carries roughly 510,000 clones, around 90% recorded once. Here the sequenced sample was peripheral blood, taken in a trial of Ad26.COV2.S vaccine versus placebo. The receptor source for this set is a person aged 18 to 65 who received the Ad26.COV2.S COVID-19 vaccine or a placebo.

This chain joins TRBV19 and TRBJ1-1; no firm D call. Between the trimmed V and J ends, which lost 3 bases and 2 bases, there was a span of 10 bases. The CDR3 consists of 14 residues. Germline CDR1 is LNHDA and CDR2 is SQIVND (reference sequence). CDR3: CASSIFGGNTEAFF. The CDR3 coding sequence is TGTGCCAGTAGTATCTTCGGCGGTAACACTGAAGCTTTCTTT.

In the case of this clone: Additional DNA sequences in this sample encode the identical CDR3. The genes are TRBV7-9 and TRBJ1-4, with D tentatively TRBD1 (6 bases). CDR1 is SEHNR, CDR2 FQNEAQ, per germline (reference sequence). Trimming cost V 5 bases and J 6 bases, with 10 bases left between them. CDR3 length equals 13 residues. In DNA, the CDR3 is TGTGCCAGCAGCCGGGGGCGAGATGAAAAACTGTTTTTT. This translates into CASSRGRDEKLFF.

This clone appeared once. The rearrangement joins TRBV12-3 or TRBV12-4 to TRBJ1-2; D possibly corresponds to TRBD1 (6 bases). V dropped 5 bases and J dropped 5 bases, with 12 bases sitting between them. The CDR3 spans 13 residues. Here the CDR3 DNA reads TGTGCCAGCAGTATGGACAGATCTTATGGCTACACCTTC. It translates to CASSMDRSYGYTF.

This chain connects TRBV28 to TRBJ1-2, with TRBD1 identical over 10 bases. CDR1 and CDR2 from the germline V gene are MDHEN and SYDVKM. The CDR3 is made up of 15 amino acids. V lost 6 bases, J lost 5 bases, and 9 bases stayed unmatched. The chain's CDR3 is CASSKPTGGGYGYTF. The DNA for the CDR3 is TGTGCCAGCAGCAAACCGACAGGGGGCGGGTATGGCTACACCTTC.

This chain connects TRBV11-2 to TRBJ2-7; perhaps TRBD1 as D (6 bases). V lost 4 bases, J lost 3 bases, and 19 bases lay in between. CDR1 and CDR2 (germline): SGHAT, FQNNGV. The CDR3 has 16 amino acids. The CDR3 bases are TGTGCCAGCAGCTCCCTGAGAGGGGGACGTTACTACGAGCAGTACTTC. It codes for CASSSLRGGRYYEQYF.

The chain joins TRBV3-1 (or the pseudogene TRBV3-2) to TRBJ2-1; 7 positions agree with TRBD2. Germline values: CDR1 LGHDT, CDR2 YNNKEL (reference sequence). This CDR3 comprises 13 residues. V was clipped by 11 bases and J by 6 bases; unmatched bases: 10. The CDR3 bases are TGTGCCGCGAGAGGGAGGGGTAGCAATGAGCAGTTCTTC. This translates into CAARGRGSNEQFF.

This chain links TRBV12-3 or TRBV12-4 with TRBJ2-7; D not certain. This CDR3 is 11 amino acids long. Between the trimmed V and J ends, which lost 3 bases and 2 bases, there was a span of 2 bases. CDR3 coding DNA: TGTGCCAGCAGTTTTACCTACGAGCAGTACTTC. It yields the protein CASSFTYEQYF.

For the CDR3, the DNA is TGTGCCAGCAGCTTAGGGACCGCTTGGACTAGCAATCGTGAGCAGTACTTC. Protein sequence: CASSLGTAWTSNREQYF. The genes are TRBV7-2 and TRBJ2-7, with TRBD2 identical over 8 bases. Germline V gene data show CDR1 as SGHTA and CDR2 as FQGNSA. The CDR3 spans 17 residues. J was trimmed by 7 bases and V by 1 base; bases with no gene match: 15.

The J gene is TRBJ2-7, the V gene TRBV19; D might be TRBD1 or TRBD2, each matching 5 bases. The V gene lost 8 bases and the J gene lost 2 bases, with 10 bases spanning the gap. This CDR3 spans 12 amino acids. CDR1 is LNHDA, CDR2 SQIVND, per germline (reference sequence). The chain's CDR3 is CASRDGTYEQYF. The DNA of the CDR3 is TGTGCCAGTCGGGACGGCACCTACGAGCAGTACTTC.

This chain uses TRBV19 with TRBJ1-1; the D is unclear. The CDR3 runs 12 residues. Per the germline V gene, CDR1 is LNHDA and CDR2 is SQIVND (reference sequence). With 3 bases removed from V and 5 bases from J, the gap between germline ends came to 7 bases. As DNA, the CDR3 is TGTGCCAGTAGTATTGGTCAAACTGAAGCTTTCTTT. Amino acids: CASSIGQTEAFF.

V gene TRBV6-5 combines with J gene TRBJ1-1; tentative D call: TRBD1 (6 bases). Trimming stripped 5 bases from V and 0 bases from J, with 13 bases between. CDR1 is MNHEY and CDR2 is SVGAGI in the germline V gene. This CDR3 has 15 amino acids. The CDR3 DNA reads TGTGCCAGCAGTCGCCGACAGGAGATGAACACTGAAGCTTTCTTT. It codes for CASSRRQEMNTEAFF.

V is TRBV9 and J is TRBJ2-1, with a weak D call TRBD2 (6 bases). Trimming removed 0 bases at V and 7 bases at J, with 14 bases between. This CDR3 is built from 15 residues. CDR1 and CDR2 (germline): SGDLS, YYNGEE. CDR3 protein: CASSVAIGGANEQFF. CDR3 coding DNA: TGTGCCAGCAGCGTAGCGATTGGAGGGGCGAATGAGCAGTTCTTC.

The V gene is TRBV6-5, the J gene TRBJ2-7, with TRBD2 matching 12 bases. Germline CDR1 is MNHEY and CDR2 is SVGAGI. V shed 6 bases and J 5 bases; nucleotides not matched to a gene: 8. CDR3 length: 15 residues. The chain's CDR3 is CASRLAGGPGHEQYF. The CDR3, as DNA: TGTGCCAGCAGGCTAGCGGGAGGGCCCGGGCACGAGCAGTACTTC.

This clone was detected only a few times. The chain carries TRBV12-3 or TRBV12-4 and TRBJ1-1, with unresolved D. V gave up 2 bases and J gave up 0 bases, with 4 bases separating them. The CDR3 is made up of 13 amino acids. The CDR3: CASSLNLNTEAFF. DNA of the CDR3: TGTGCCAGCAGTTTAAACTTGAACACTGAAGCTTTCTTT.

The sample holds a few counts of this clone. The chain carries TRBV6-1 and TRBJ2-1; TRBD2 matches at 9 bases. The junction had 8 bases not matched to a gene; V was cut back by 3 bases and J by 8 bases. The CDR3 consists of 15 residues. CDR1 MNHNS and CDR2 SASEGT come from the germline V gene. In DNA, the CDR3 is TGTGCCAGCAGTGACCCCCGCTCTAGCGGGGATGAGCAGTTCTTC. Its protein is CASSDPRSSGDEQFF.

This clone appeared a few times. The V and J genes are TRBV4-1 and TRBJ2-7, with 7 bases fitting TRBD2. This CDR3 has 16 residues. CDR1 is MGHRA, CDR2 YSYEKL, per germline. The V gene end was trimmed by 0 bases and the J gene end by 2 bases; junction bases not matched to a gene: 7. CDR3 bases: TGCGCCAGCAGCCAAGATCTGGGGGGGTCACCCTACGAGCAGTACTTC. Encoded protein: CASSQDLGGSPYEQYF.

The chain links TRBV15 to TRBJ2-3; D is ambiguous. The germline V gene encodes CDR1 LNHNV and CDR2 YYDKDF (reference sequence). This CDR3 is 17 amino acids long. Deletions cut 1 base from V and 4 bases from J, with 18 bases between. Here the CDR3 reads CATSRAGLVDRSDTQYF. DNA for the CDR3: TGTGCCACCAGCAGAGCCGGCCTTGTGGACCGATCAGATACGCAGTATTTT.

The chain links TRBV6-6 to TRBJ1-4, with D possibly TRBD1 on 5 matching bases. CDR1 is MNHNY, CDR2 SVGAGI, per germline (reference sequence). The CDR3 is 14 amino acids. Trimming cost V 4 bases and J 7 bases, with 13 bases left between them. The CDR3, as DNA: TGTGCCAGCAGTTGGGGCCGTTCCTCTGAAAAACTGTTTTTT. Encoded protein: CASSWGRSSEKLFF.